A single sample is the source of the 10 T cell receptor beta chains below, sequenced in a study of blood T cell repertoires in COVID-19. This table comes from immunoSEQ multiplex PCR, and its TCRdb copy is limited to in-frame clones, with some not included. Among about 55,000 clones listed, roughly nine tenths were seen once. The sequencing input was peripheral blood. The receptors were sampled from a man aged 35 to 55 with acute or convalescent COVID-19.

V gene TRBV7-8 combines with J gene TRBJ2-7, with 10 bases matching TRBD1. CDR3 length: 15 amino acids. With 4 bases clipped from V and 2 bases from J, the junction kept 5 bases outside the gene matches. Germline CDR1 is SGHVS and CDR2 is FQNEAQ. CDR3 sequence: CASSSAGTGAYEQYF. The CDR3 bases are TGTGCCAGCAGCTCCGCCGGGACAGGGGCCTACGAGCAGTACTTC.

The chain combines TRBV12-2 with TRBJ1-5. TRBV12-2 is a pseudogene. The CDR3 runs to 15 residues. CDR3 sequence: CASRSRTDSNQPQHF. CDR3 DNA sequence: TGTGCAAGTCGCTCACGGACTGATAGCAATCAGCCCCAGCATTTT.

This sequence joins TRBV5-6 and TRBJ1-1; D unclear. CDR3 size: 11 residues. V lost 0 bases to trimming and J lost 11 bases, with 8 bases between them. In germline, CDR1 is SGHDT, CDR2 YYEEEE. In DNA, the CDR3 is TGTGCCAGCAGCTTGGAGCCGGGGGCTTTCTTT. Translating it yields CASSLEPGAFF.

The CDR3 DNA follows: TGTGCCAGCAGCAAATGCAGGGACAGGGTAGCCCAGCCCCAGCATTTT. This codes for CASSKCRDRVAQPQHF. The chain combines TRBV21-1 with TRBJ1-5; no check of the table's D call, TRBD1, against the DNA was made. TRBV21-1 is a recognized pseudogene. The CDR3 is 16 residues long.

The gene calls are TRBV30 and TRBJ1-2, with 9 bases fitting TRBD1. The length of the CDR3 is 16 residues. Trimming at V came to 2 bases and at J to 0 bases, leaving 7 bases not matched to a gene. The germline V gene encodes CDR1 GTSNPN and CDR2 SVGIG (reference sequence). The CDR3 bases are TGTGCCTGGAGTTCACATCGGACAGGGGCTAACTATGGCTACACCTTC. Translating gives CAWSSHRTGANYGYTF.

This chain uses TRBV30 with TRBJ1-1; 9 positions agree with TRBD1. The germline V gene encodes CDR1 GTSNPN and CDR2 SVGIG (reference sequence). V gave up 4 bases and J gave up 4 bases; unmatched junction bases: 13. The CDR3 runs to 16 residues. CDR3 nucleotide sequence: TGTGCCTGGATGTGGGATTCCACAGGGGGCATCACTGAAGCTTTCTTT. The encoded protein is CAWMWDSTGGITEAFF.

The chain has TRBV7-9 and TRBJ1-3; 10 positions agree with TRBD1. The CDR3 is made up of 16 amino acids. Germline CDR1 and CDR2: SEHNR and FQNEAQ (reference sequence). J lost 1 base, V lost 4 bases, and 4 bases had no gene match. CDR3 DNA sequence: TGTGCCAGCAGCTGGGGACAGGGGTTATCTGGAAACACCATATATTTT. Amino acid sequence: CASSWGQGLSGNTIYF.

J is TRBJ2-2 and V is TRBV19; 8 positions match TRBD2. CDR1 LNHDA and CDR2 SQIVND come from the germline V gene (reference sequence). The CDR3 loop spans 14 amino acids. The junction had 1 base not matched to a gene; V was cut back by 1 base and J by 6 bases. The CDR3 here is CASSIVGGAGELFF. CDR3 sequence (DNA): TGTGCCAGTAGTATAGTCGGGGGGGCCGGGGAGCTGTTTTTT.

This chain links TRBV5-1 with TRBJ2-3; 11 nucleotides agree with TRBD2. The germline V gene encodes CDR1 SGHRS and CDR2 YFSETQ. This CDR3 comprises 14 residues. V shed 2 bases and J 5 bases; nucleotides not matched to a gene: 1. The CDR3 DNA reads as TGCGCCAGCAGCTTACTAGCGGGAGAAGATACGCAGTATTTT. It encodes CASSLLAGEDTQYF.

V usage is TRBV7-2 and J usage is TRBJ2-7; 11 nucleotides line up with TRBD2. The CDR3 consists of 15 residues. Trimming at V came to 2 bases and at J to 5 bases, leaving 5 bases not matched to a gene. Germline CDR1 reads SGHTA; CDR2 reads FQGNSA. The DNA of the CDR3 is TGTGCCAGCAGCTTAAAGCTAGCGGGAGGACACGAGCAGTACTTC. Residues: CASSLKLAGGHEQYF.